This T cell receptor (beta chain) was profiled in a study of shared clonotypes between healthy human individuals. Study context: Each donor contributed plates that comprised three CD4 naive, three CD4 memory, two CD8 naive and one CD8 memory.

Clones were sequenced by immunoSEQ multiplex PCR, and TCRdb holds only the in-frame ones, with some missing. The repertoire holds millions of clones, roughly 94% seen once, with around 1.1% in the top ten. With regard to this clone: The target antigen is unknown.

The study's findings and limits: Few donors restricted represented genetic and exposure-history diversity. Clonotypes shared by all four sorted-subset donors had higher generation probabilities than non-shared clonotypes. Clonotype sharing across a few donors was observed for 5% to 6.5% of naive CD4 clonotypes.

This CDR3 spans 15 amino acids. V lost 3 bases and J 2 bases, leaving 12 bases between the germline ends. Per germline, CDR1 SNHLY and CDR2 FYNNEI. The naive CD8 population came from CD45RO-negative cells selected for CCR7, without terminally differentiated effector memory CD45RA+ cells. Sequencing was done on a sample of naive CD8+ T cells sorted from blood. V and J are TRBV2 and TRBJ2-3; D uncertain. This receptor was taken from a man aged 18 to 35 in good health. CDR3 DNA sequence: TGTGCCAGCAGTGAGAGAGGTTACTACACAGATACGCAGTATTTT. Protein product: CASSERGYYTDTQYF.